A selection of T cell receptor beta chains follows, all from one sample in a study of cytomegalovirus exposure and HLA in healthy donors. Using immunoSEQ multiplex PCR, the repertoire was profiled, and TCRdb retains in-frame clones only, with some absent. The sample comprises about 200,000 clones, around 80% of which are singletons, and about 6.1% rests with the top ten. Sequencing was carried out using PBMCs. The receptors were sampled from a man in his forties or fifties in good health and CMV-seropositive. Each CDR3 is given with its conserved first and last residue. A D gene is named only where the DNA matches it firmly. Not every row has a clone size; where given, it reads once, few, many or a size class.

TRBJ2-7,-,-,TRBV4-2,TGTGCCAGCAGCTCCCGGGACTCTGTCTACGAGCAGTACTTC,CASSSRDSVYEQYF
TRBJ2-2,-,-,TRBV9,TGTGCCAGCAGCGTAGAGGGGTTCACCGGGGAGCTGTTTTTT,CASSVEGFTGELFF
TRBJ2-5,TRBD2,-,TRBV6-1,TGTGCCAGCAGTGCCTCGGGAGGGCCGGGGGAGACCCAGTACTTC,CASSASGGPGETQYF
TRBJ2-2,-,-,TRBV7-3,TGTGCCAGCAGCTTAGGGCTAACGAACACCGGGGAGCTGTTTTTT,CASSLGLTNTGELFF
TRBJ1-5,TRBD1,-,TRBV12-5,TGTGCTAGTGGTTCGGGACAGGGCGGCCAGCCCCAGCATTTT,CASGSGQGGQPQHF
TRBJ2-2,TRBD2,-,TRBV7-9,TGTGCCAGCAGCACATCAGGGAGGGCCGGGGAGCTGTTTTTT,CASSTSGRAGELFF
TRBJ2-1,TRBD2,once,TRBV5-1,TGCGCCAGCGGAGGTAGCGGGATGTTTAATGAGCAGTTCTTC,CASGGSGMFNEQFF
TRBJ1-2,TRBD1,-,TRBV6-1,TGTGCCAGCAGTGAACCAAGGGGCTTGGGACAGAACTATGGCTACACCTTC,CASSEPRGLGQNYGYTF
TRBJ2-7,-,-,TRBV11-2,TGTGCCAGCAGCTTAGGTTCCGCGTTAGTATCCTACGAGCAGTACTTC,CASSLGSALVSYEQYF
TRBJ1-3,-,-,TRBV13,TGTGCCAGCAGCCCAGACAGCTCTGGAAACACCATATATTTT,CASSPDSSGNTIYF
TRBJ2-7,TRBD2,-,TRBV11-2,TGTGCCAGCAGCTTCCTTACGGGACTAGGGGATCAGTACTTC,CASSFLTGLGDQYF
TRBJ2-6,TRBD1,few,TRBV6-5,TGTGCCAGCAGTCAGGACAGGGCCGGGGCCAACGTCCTGACTTTC,CASSQDRAGANVLTF
TRBJ1-2,TRBD1,-,TRBV6-6,TGTGCCAGCAGTCCGACAGGGGCGTTTGGCTACACCTTC,CASSPTGAFGYTF
TRBJ2-5,TRBD1,-,TRBV9,TGTGCCAGCAGCATCCAGGGGGCAGGGCAGACCCAGTACTTC,CASSIQGAGQTQYF
TRBJ2-6,-,-,TRBV7-8,TGTGCCAGCAGCTTCCCAGGGGGACTCTCAGCTGGGGCCAACGTCCTGACTTTC,CASSFPGGLSAGANVLTF
TRBJ2-1,TRBD2,few,TRBV5-1,TGCGCCAGCAGCCCGACTAGCGGGACACACAATGAGCAGTTCTTC,CASSPTSGTHNEQFF
TRBJ1-5,-,few,TRBV5-1,TGCGCCAGCAGCTTGGGGACAGATCAGCCCCAGCATTTT,CASSLGTDQPQHF
TRBJ1-1,-,few,TRBV25-1,TGTGCCAGCCGCGTCGGGGGGCACACTGAAGCTTTCTTT,CASRVGGHTEAFF
TRBJ2-1,-,-,TRBV7-3,TGTGCCAGCAGCTTAACCCGAACTGCTTACAATGAGCAGTTCTTC,CASSLTRTAYNEQFF
TRBJ2-3,TRBD1,-,TRBV5-4,TGTGCCAGCAGCTCGACAGGGGGGAGCACAGATACGCAGTATTTT,CASSSTGGSTDTQYF
TRBJ1-3,-,-,TRBV29-1,TGCAGCGTTGAACAGGGTGCAAACACCATATATTTT,CSVEQGANTIYF
TRBJ2-2,-,-,TRBV6-1,TGTGCCAGCAGTGTTGGGACTGCGGGCCTCGACGCCGGGGAGCTGTTTTTT,CASSVGTAGLDAGELFF
TRBJ2-1,TRBD1,few,TRBV5-1,TGCGCCAGCAGCCAGGTATCGACAGGGCGGAATGAGCAGTTCTTC,CASSQVSTGRNEQFF
TRBJ1-2,TRBD1,-,TRBV15,TGTGCCACCAGAAGGACAGGGACGAGTGATGGCTACACCTTC,CATRRTGTSDGYTF
TRBJ2-7,TRBD1,-,TRBV7-8,TGTGCCAGCAACCCGGGACAGGGTAACTCCTACGAGCAGTACTTC,CASNPGQGNSYEQYF
TRBJ1-1,-,-,TRBV4-1,TGCGCCAGCAGCCAATCCCCCGGGAGAATAAGGGACACTGAAGCTTTCTTT,CASSQSPGRIRDTEAFF
TRBJ1-4,-,once,TRBV11-2,TGTGCCAGCAGTAACAGGGAAAGAACTAATGAAAAACTGTTTTTT,CASSNRERTNEKLFF
TRBJ1-2,-,-,TRBV10-2,TGCGCCAGCAGTGAGTCGTTGGGACTTTACTCCTATGGCTACACCTTC,CASSESLGLYSYGYTF
TRBJ1-4,TRBD1,-,TRBV19,TGTGCCAGTAGCCCGACAGGGACTAATGAAAAACTGTTTTTT,CASSPTGTNEKLFF
TRBJ2-2,TRBD2,once,TRBV2,TGTGCCAGCATGTTGGCGGGAGGAGGAACCGGGGAGCTGTTTTTT,CASMLAGGGTGELFF
TRBJ1-2,-,once,TRBV6-6,TGTGCCAGCAGAGAAATCGGGGAGTCGGGGGGCTACACCTTC,CASREIGESGGYTF
TRBJ1-1,TRBD1,-,TRBV5-1,TGCGCCAGCAGCCCCGGACAGGGGCACCTACGGAACACTGAAGCTTTCTTT,CASSPGQGHLRNTEAFF
TRBJ2-7,-,-,TRBV6-5,TGTGCCAGCAGACCGACAGGTTCCTACGAGCAGTACTTC,CASRPTGSYEQYF
TRBJ2-3,TRBD2,few,TRBV5-4,TGTGCCAGCAGATCGGGACTAGCGGGAGAAGATACGCAGTATTTT,CASRSGLAGEDTQYF
TRBJ2-1,TRBD2,-,TRBV28,TGTGCCAGCAGTGGTGGGACTAGCGGGACCTACAATGAGCAGTTCTTC,CASSGGTSGTYNEQFF
TRBJ1-1,-,-,TRBV12-2,TGTGCAAGTCGACCTGGGACAGTGAACACTGAAGCTTTCTTT,CASRPGTVNTEAFF
TRBJ1-1,-,-,TRBV12-5,TGTGCTAGTGGTCCGTCACAGAGTCCGAACACTGAAGCTTTCTTT,CASGPSQSPNTEAFF
TRBJ1-5,TRBD1,few,TRBV9,TGTGCCAGCAGCGTAGGGACAGGGCGTCAGCCCCAGCATTTT,CASSVGTGRQPQHF
TRBJ2-1,TRBD2,-,TRBV6-5,TGTGCCAGCAGTTACGGCGGGAGAGACCCCTACAATGAGCAGTTCTTC,CASSYGGRDPYNEQFF
TRBJ2-3,-,few,TRBV2,TGTGCCAGCAGTGAAGCGCGGCTCCTCCCCCGGAATTTT,CASSEARLLPRNF
TRBJ2-7,-,-,TRBV19,TGTGCCAGTAGACAGGGAGACGACGAGCAGTACTTC,CASRQGDDEQYF
TRBJ1-4,-,-,TRBV5-1,TGCGCCAGCAGCTTGGGACAGATACGGGAAAAACTGTTTTTT,CASSLGQIREKLFF
TRBJ2-5,TRBD2,-,TRBV27,TGTGCCAGCCGCTCGGGACTAGGGGAGACCCAGTACTTC,CASRSGLGETQYF
TRBJ2-3,-,-,TRBV6-5,TGTGCCAGCAGTCTCCCCGGGGCAGATACGCAGTATTTT,CASSLPGADTQYF
TRBJ2-7,TRBD1,-,TRBV27,TGTGCCAGCAGTTTACAGGGGGCAGACGAGCAGTACTTC,CASSLQGADEQYF